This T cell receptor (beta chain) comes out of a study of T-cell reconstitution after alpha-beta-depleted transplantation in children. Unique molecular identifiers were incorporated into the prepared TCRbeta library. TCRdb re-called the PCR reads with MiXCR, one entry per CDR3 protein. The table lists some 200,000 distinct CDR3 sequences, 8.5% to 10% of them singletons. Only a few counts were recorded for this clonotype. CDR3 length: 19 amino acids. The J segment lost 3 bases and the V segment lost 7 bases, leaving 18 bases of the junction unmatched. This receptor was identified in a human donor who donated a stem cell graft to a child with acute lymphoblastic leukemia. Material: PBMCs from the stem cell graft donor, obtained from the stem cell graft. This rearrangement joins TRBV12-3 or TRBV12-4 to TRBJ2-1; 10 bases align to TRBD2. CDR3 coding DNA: TGTGCCAGCACCAGCCCTAGGGTACCGGGACTAGCGAGCTACAATGAGCAGTTCTTC. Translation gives CASTSPRVPGLASYNEQFF.